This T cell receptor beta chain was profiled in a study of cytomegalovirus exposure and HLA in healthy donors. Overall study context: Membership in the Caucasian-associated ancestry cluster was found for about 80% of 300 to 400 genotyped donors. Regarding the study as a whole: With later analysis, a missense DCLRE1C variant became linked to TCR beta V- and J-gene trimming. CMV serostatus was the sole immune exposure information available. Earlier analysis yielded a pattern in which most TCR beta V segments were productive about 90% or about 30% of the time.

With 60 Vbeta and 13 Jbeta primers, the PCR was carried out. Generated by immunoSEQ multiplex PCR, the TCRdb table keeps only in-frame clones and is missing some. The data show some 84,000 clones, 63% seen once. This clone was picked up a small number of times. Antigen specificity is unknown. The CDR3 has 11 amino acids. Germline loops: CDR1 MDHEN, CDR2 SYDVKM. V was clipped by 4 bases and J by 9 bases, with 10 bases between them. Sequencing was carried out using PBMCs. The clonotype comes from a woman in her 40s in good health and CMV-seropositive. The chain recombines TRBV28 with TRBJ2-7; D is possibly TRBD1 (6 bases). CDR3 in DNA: TGTGCCAGCAGTTCTTTGACAGGGCAGTACTTC. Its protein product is CASSSLTGQYF.